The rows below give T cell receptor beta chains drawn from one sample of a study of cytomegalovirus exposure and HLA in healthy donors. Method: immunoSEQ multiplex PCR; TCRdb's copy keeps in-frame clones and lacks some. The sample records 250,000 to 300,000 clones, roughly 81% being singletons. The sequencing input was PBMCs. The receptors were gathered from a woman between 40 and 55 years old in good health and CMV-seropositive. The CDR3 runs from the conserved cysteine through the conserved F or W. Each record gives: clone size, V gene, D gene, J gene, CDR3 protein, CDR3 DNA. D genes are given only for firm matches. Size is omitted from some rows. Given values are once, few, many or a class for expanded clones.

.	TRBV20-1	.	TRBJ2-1	CSARTMDEQFF	TGCAGTGCTCGGACAATGGATGAGCAGTTCTTC
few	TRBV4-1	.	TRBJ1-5	CASSQDGQPNQPQHF	TGCGCCAGCAGCCAAGACGGACAGCCCAATCAGCCCCAGCATTTT
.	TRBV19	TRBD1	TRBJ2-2	CASSTPGQGAYGELFF	TGTGCCAGTAGTACGCCGGGACAGGGGGCCTACGGGGAGCTGTTTTTT
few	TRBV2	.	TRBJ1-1	CASRPGGNTEAFF	TGTGCCAGCAGGCCAGGAGGGAACACTGAAGCTTTCTTT
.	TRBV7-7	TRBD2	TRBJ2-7	CASSLLAGESYEQYF	TGTGCCAGCAGCTTACTAGCGGGAGAATCCTACGAGCAGTACTTC
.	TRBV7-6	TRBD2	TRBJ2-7	CASSLGFVAGPVPSEQYF	TGTGCCAGCAGCTTAGGATTCGTAGCGGGACCCGTTCCCTCCGAGCAGTACTTC
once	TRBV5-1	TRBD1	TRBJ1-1	CASSQDRATEAFF	TGCGCCAGCAGCCAGGACAGGGCGACTGAAGCTTTCTTT
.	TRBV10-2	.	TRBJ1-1	CASTSTGPNTEAFF	TGCGCCAGCACATCTACAGGGCCGAACACTGAAGCTTTCTTT
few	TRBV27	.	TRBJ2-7	CASSPSPSSYEQYF	TGTGCCAGCAGTCCTTCGCCGAGCTCCTACGAGCAGTACTTC
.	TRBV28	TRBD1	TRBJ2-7	CASSLIRDRSTYEQYF	TGTGCCAGCAGTTTGATCCGGGACAGGAGCACCTACGAGCAGTACTTC
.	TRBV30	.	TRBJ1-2	CAWRGGGAGGNYGYTF	TGTGCCTGGAGGGGCGGGGGCGCGGGAGGCAACTATGGCTACACCTTC
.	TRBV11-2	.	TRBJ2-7	CASSLDDSREQYF	TGTGCCAGCAGCTTAGATGATAGCCGGGAGCAGTACTTC
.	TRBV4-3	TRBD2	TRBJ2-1	CASSQREGLTSYNEQFF	TGCGCCAGCAGCCAGCGGGAGGGCCTCACCTCCTACAATGAGCAGTTCTTC
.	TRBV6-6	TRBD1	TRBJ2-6	CASSLDRVSGANVLTF	TGTGCCAGCAGTCTCGACAGGGTCTCTGGGGCCAACGTCCTGACTTTC
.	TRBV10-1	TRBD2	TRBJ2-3	CASRAPRLAVYTDTQYF	TGCGCCAGCAGAGCTCCCCGACTAGCGGTATACACAGATACGCAGTATTTT
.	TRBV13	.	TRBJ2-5	CASSLRASETQYF	TGTGCCAGCAGCTTACGAGCCTCGGAGACCCAGTACTTC
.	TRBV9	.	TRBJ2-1	CASSGGGYNEQFF	TGTGCCAGCAGCGGAGGCGGTTACAATGAGCAGTTCTTC
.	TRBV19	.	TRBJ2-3	CASSIDLRRSTDTQYF	TGTGCCAGTAGTATAGATCTACGGCGGAGCACAGATACGCAGTATTTT
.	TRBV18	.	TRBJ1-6	CASSPRTTNSSYNSPLHF	TGTGCCAGCTCACCACGGACAACCAATAGCTCCTATAATTCACCCCTCCACTTT
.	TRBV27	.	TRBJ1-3	CASSLPGHTIYF	TGTGCCAGCAGTTTACCTGGGCACACCATATATTTT
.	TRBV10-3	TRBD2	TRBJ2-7	CAIKGTSGRGYEQYF	TGTGCCATTAAGGGGACTAGCGGGAGGGGGTACGAGCAGTACTTC
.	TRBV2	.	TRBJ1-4	CASSVQYAATNEKLFF	TGTGCCAGCAGTGTGCAGTACGCCGCAACTAATGAAAAACTGTTTTTT
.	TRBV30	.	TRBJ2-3	CAWSGTGTTQYF	TGTGCCTGGAGTGGAACCGGGACAACGCAGTATTTT
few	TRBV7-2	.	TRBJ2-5	CASSLPGAETQYF	TGTGCCAGCAGCTTGCCGGGAGCGGAGACCCAGTACTTC
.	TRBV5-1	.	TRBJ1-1	CASSRRGTEAFF	TGCGCCAGCAGCCGGCGAGGCACTGAAGCTTTCTTT
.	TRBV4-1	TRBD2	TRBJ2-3	CASSQDRARLAGIPDTQYF	TGCGCCAGCAGCCAAGATCGGGCCCGACTAGCGGGAATCCCAGATACGCAGTATTTT
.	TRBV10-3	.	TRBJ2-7	CAISQGGLSSEQYF	TGTGCCATCAGCCAAGGAGGGCTGTCGTCTGAGCAGTACTTC
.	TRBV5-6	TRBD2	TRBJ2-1	CASSWGLAGSSEQFF	TGTGCCAGCAGCTGGGGACTAGCGGGATCCAGTGAGCAGTTCTTC
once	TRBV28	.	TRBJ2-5	CASSPPRGANLRETQYF	TGTGCCAGCAGCCCACCCAGGGGGGCGAACCTCCGGGAGACCCAGTACTTC
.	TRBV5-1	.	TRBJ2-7	CASSDDSRSYEQYF	TGCGCCAGCAGCGACGACAGCCGCTCCTACGAGCAGTACTTC
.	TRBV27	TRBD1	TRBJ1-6	CASSLTTGGDNSPLHF	TGTGCCAGCAGTTTAACTACAGGGGGCGATAATTCACCCCTCCACTTT
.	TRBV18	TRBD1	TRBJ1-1	CASSLPQGALGGTEAFF	TGTGCCAGCTCACTTCCGCAGGGGGCTTTAGGTGGGACTGAAGCTTTCTTT
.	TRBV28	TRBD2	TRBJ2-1	CASTPSVGPGGEQFF	TGTGCCAGCACCCCTTCGGTAGGACCGGGGGGTGAGCAGTTCTTC
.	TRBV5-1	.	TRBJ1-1	CASSLDGEAFF	TGCGCCAGCAGCTTGGACGGGGAAGCTTTCTTT
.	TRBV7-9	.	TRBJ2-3	CASSGRQVADTQYF	TGTGCCAGCAGCGGCAGACAGGTGGCCGATACGCAGTATTTT
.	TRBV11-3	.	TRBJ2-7	CASSLDLGEQYF	TGTGCCAGCAGCTTAGATCTAGGCGAGCAGTACTTC
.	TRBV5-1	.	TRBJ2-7	CASSLVRDEQYF	TGCGCCAGCAGCTTGGTCCGGGACGAGCAGTACTTC
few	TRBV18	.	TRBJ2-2	CASSPQQVNSGELFF	TGTGCCAGCTCACCACAGCAGGTTAACAGCGGGGAGCTGTTTTTT
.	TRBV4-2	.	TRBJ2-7	CASSQDLPGPEGTSYEQYF	TGTGCCAGCAGCCAAGATCTCCCAGGCCCCGAAGGGACTTCCTACGAGCAGTACTTC
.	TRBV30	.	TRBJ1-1	CAWNEWGGSGTEAFF	TGTGCCTGGAACGAATGGGGTGGATCGGGGACTGAAGCTTTCTTT